This T cell receptor beta chain was captured in a study of T cells after yellow fever vaccination. Whole-study results and caveats: Weaker, the secondary response peaked sooner, at day 5 versus 15.

Of note for this clonotype: The antigen is undetermined.

Trimming took 4 bases from V and 3 from J; bases not matched to a gene: 14. The length of the CDR3 is 17 residues. TCRdb independently ran MiXCR on the 5' RACE reads; one entry per CDR3 protein. The sample holds roughly 500,000 distinct CDR3 sequences, around 21% seen once. The source is a man under 40 who received the YFV17D yellow fever vaccine. This specimen consisted of PBMCs, obtained 15 days after the yellow fever booster vaccination. The chain carries TRBV12-3 or TRBV12-4 and TRBJ2-7, with TRBD2 matching over 8 bases. This chain's CDR3 is CASSSLRGGGRIYEQYF. In DNA, the CDR3 is TGTGCCAGCAGTTCCCTCCGGGGGGGCGGTAGGATCTACGAGCAGTACTTC.